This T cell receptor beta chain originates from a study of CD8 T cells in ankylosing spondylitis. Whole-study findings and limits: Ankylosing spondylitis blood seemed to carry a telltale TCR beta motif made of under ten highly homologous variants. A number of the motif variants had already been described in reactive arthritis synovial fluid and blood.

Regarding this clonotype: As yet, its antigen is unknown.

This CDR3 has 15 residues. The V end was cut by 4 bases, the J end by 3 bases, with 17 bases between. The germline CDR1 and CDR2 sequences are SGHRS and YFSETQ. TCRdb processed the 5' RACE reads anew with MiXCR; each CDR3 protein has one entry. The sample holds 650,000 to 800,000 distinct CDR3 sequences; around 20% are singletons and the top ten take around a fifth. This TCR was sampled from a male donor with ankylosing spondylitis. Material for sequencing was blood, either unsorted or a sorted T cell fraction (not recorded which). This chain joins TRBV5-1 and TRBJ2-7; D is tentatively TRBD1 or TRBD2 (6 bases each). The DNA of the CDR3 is TGCGCCAGCAGCCCGGGTCCCGGGGGCGACTACGAGCAGTACTTC. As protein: CASSPGPGGDYEQYF.